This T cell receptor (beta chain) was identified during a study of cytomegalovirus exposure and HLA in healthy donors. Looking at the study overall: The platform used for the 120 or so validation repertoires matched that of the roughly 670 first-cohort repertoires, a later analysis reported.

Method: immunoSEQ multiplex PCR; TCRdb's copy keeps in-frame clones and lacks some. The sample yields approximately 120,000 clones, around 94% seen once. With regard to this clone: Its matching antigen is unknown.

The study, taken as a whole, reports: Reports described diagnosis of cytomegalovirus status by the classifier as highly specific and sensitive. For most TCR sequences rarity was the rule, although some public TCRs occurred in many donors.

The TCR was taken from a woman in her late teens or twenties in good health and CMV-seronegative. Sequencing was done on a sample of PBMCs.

The chain's CDR3 is CASSQGYIGLAGRSDTQYF. CDR3 bases: TGCGCCAGCAGCCAAGGCTATATAGGACTAGCGGGGAGGTCAGATACGCAGTATTTT. The genes are TRBV4-1 and TRBJ2-3; 12 positions agree with TRBD2. Germline CDR1 and CDR2: MGHRA and YSYEKL. Losses at the gene ends were 1 base for V and 4 bases for J; bases not matched to a gene: 12. The CDR3 is 19 residues long.